These 11 T cell receptor beta chains originate from one sample sequenced in a study of regulatory T cells in long-lasting Graves disease. Building the TCR beta libraries relied on iRepertoire HTBI primers, and CDR3 regions underwent Arm-PCR. One entry per CDR3 protein, called by TCRdb with MiXCR from the multiplex PCR reads. The profile shows about 440,000 distinct CDR3 sequences, 16% of them singletons. Time point given: newly diagnosed GD, antithyroid drugs for less than 3 months. RNA extracted from PBMCs served as the sequencing template. This same sample was also taken into another study, of T cells in Graves' hyperthyroidism and ophthalmopathy.

Sequencing used peripheral blood mononuclear cells (PBMCs), obtained at new diagnosis, from a patient treated with antithyroid drugs. These receptors were collected from a woman aged 18-29 years with Graves disease.

This clonotype was counted at least ten times. The V gene is TRBV7-9, the J gene TRBJ2-7; TRBD2 aligns across 15 bases. Germline-derived CDR1 and CDR2 are SEHNR and FQNEAQ (reference sequence). The CDR3 is made up of 15 amino acids. J lost 9 bases, V lost 4 bases, and 7 bases had no gene match. The CDR3 region is CASSSGTSGGQTQYF. CDR3 DNA: TGTGCCAGCAGCTCAGGGACTAGCGGGGGGCAGACGCAGTACTTC. The whole variable domain, remainder taken from reference TRBV7-9 and TRBJ2-7, is DTGVSQNPRHKITKRGQNVTFRCDPISEHNRLYWYRQTLGQGPEFLTYFQNEAQLEKSRLLSDRFSAERPKGSFSTLEIQRTEQGDSAMYLCASSSGTSGGQTQYFGPGTRLTVT.

This clonotype was counted only a few times. The chain is built from TRBV13 and TRBJ1-4; 10 nucleotides align to TRBD1. The germline V gene has CDR1 PRHDT and CDR2 FYEKMQ (reference sequence). V lost 5 bases to trimming and J lost 11 bases; unmatched junction nucleotides: 17. The CDR3 contains 17 residues. CDR3 coding DNA: TGTGCCAGCAGCCTCTCCCAGACAGGGGGCGAGGCTCGGAAACTGTTTTTT. This encodes CASSLSQTGGEARKLFF. The full variable domain, in which reference TRBV13 and TRBJ1-4 provide the parts outside the CDR3, is AAGVIQSPRHLIKEKRETATLKCYPIPRHDTVYWYQQGPGQDPQFLISFYEKMQSDKGSIPDRFSAQQFSDYHSELNMSSLELGDSALYFCASSLSQTGGEARKLFFGSGTQLSVL.

This rearrangement joins TRBV20-1 to TRBJ2-1; D unclear. The germline V gene encodes CDR1 DFQATT and CDR2 SNEGSKA (reference sequence). Trimming pared 1 base from V and 5 bases from J, leaving 6 bases between. CDR3 size: 12 residues. The CDR3 spells CSARVGDNEQFF. DNA for the CDR3: TGCAGTGCTAGAGTAGGCGACAATGAGCAGTTCTTC.

There are many counts of this clonotype. The V and J genes are TRBV20-1 and TRBJ1-1; D possibly corresponds to TRBD1 (6 bases). This CDR3 is built from 13 residues. V lost 0 bases to trimming and J lost 3 bases, with 8 bases between them. Germline V gene sequence: CDR1 DFQATT, CDR2 SNEGSKA (reference sequence). The CDR3 here is CSARDQGYTEAFF. For the CDR3, the DNA is TGCAGTGCTAGAGATCAGGGGTACACTGAAGCTTTCTTT.

The CDR3 loop reads CATSRDLMGAEAFF. The DNA of the CDR3 is TGTGCCACCAGCAGAGATCTTATGGGGGCTGAAGCTTTCTTT. The gene calls are TRBV15 and TRBJ1-1; a possible D gene is TRBD1 (5 bases). CDR1 and CDR2 (germline): LNHNV, YYDKDF (reference sequence). Trimming cost V 0 bases and J 6 bases, with 11 bases left between them. The CDR3 length is 14 residues.

In this sample, this clonotype turned up a few times. V usage is TRBV29-1 and J usage is TRBJ2-7; 7 bases line up with TRBD2. The CDR3 runs 13 residues. The junction had 6 bases not matched to a gene; V was cut back by 3 bases and J by 4 bases. Germline CDR1 reads SQVTM; CDR2 reads ANQGSEA. CDR3 sequence reads: CSVEYEGGYEQYF. The CDR3 DNA reads as TGCAGCGTTGAGTATGAGGGAGGGTACGAGCAGTACTTC.

The V gene is TRBV20-1, the J gene TRBJ1-5; perhaps TRBD1 as D (6 bases). Germline V gene data show CDR1 as DFQATT and CDR2 as SNEGSKA (reference sequence). V dropped 3 bases and J dropped 10 bases, with 19 bases sitting between them. The CDR3 totals 14 residues. As DNA, the CDR3 is TGCAGTGCTAGTTCCGAACAGGGTATGACACCCCAGCATTTT. It specifies CSASSEQGMTPQHF.

This chain uses TRBV28 with TRBJ2-7; D gene ambiguous. The CDR3 extends over 13 amino acids. The ends were cut back, 5 bases at V and 2 bases at J, with 10 bases in the middle. Germline V CDR1 and CDR2: MDHEN, SYDVKM. CDR3 in amino acids: CASSIGVTYEQYF. For the CDR3, the DNA is TGTGCCAGCAGTATTGGGGTCACCTACGAGCAGTACTTC.

This clonotype has ten or more counts. The chain carries TRBV28 and TRBJ1-5; TRBD1 might be the D (5 bases). Trimming took off 2 bases at V and 2 bases at J, with 13 bases between the two ends. Germline V lookup: CDR1 MDHEN, CDR2 SYDVKM. The CDR3 sequence is 16 residues long. The CDR3 reads CASSLLGLGGNQPQHF. CDR3 bases: TGTGCCAGCAGTTTACTCGGGTTAGGGGGCAATCAGCCCCAGCATTTT.

The genes are TRBV27 and TRBJ2-1, with 9 bases lining up with TRBD2. The CDR3 spans 15 residues. Trimming at V came to 5 bases and at J to 6 bases, leaving 8 bases not matched to a gene. Germline values: CDR1 MNHEY, CDR2 SMNVEV (reference sequence). This chain's CDR3 is CASSPVAGVGNEQFF. The CDR3 nucleotides read TGTGCCAGCAGTCCCGTAGCGGGAGTGGGCAATGAGCAGTTCTTC.

The chain employs TRBV15 and TRBJ2-1; 8 bases are shared with TRBD1. CDR1 and CDR2 (germline): LNHNV, YYDKDF (reference sequence). V lost 3 bases, J lost 13 bases, and 8 bases stayed unmatched. The length of the CDR3 is 13 residues. The CDR3 spells CATSSRQGYKQFF. The CDR3 region has the DNA TGTGCCACCAGCAGCAGACAGGGGTATAAACAGTTCTTC.